The rows below give T cell receptor beta chains drawn from one sample of a study of lymphopenia after photon versus proton radiotherapy. Clones were read by immunoSEQ multiplex PCR, and TCRdb kept only the in-frame ones, dropping some. The table shows 18,000 or so clones, with 88% occurring only once. The sequenced sample was peripheral blood, obtained from a patient treated with proton-based radiotherapy. These receptors were obtained from a man between 65 and 79 years old with pancreatic cancer. CDR3s include the opening cysteine and the closing phenylalanine or tryptophan. Each record gives: V gene, D gene, CDR3 length, clone size, J gene, CDR3 DNA, CDR3 protein. A D gene is named only where the DNA matches it firmly. Clone size is not always given. Where it is, it says once, few, many or a class for expanded clones.

TRBV30	TRBD1	14	-	TRBJ1-2	TGTGCCTGGAGTGGACCGGACAGGAGCTATGGCTACACCTTC	CAWSGPDRSYGYTF
TRBV2	TRBD2	15	-	TRBJ2-7	TGTGCCAGCACAGGGACTAGCGGGAGGAGCTACGAGCAGTACTTC	CASTGTSGRSYEQYF
TRBV14	-	16	-	TRBJ1-3	TGTGCCAGCAGCCAAGAGATGCCAGGGAAACTGAACACCATATATTTT	CASSQEMPGKLNTIYF
TRBV19	-	14	-	TRBJ2-5	TGTGCCAGTAGTATTTGGTCAGACCAAGAGACCCAGTACTTC	CASSIWSDQETQYF
TRBV2	-	17	few	TRBJ1-6	TGTGCCAGCAGCCTCCAGGGAGGGGAACAGTTTACTTCACCCCTCCACTTT	CASSLQGGEQFTSPLHF
TRBV7-6	-	12	-	TRBJ1-1	TGTGCCAGCACCGATGGTACGACTGAAGCTTTCTTT	CASTDGTTEAFF
TRBV19	-	16	-	TRBJ1-6	TGTGCCAGCAAGCCGTGGGGGGACTCCTATAATTCACCCCTCCACTTT	CASKPWGDSYNSPLHF
TRBV4-2	TRBD2	14	few	TRBJ2-2	TGTGCCAGCAGCCTTGGGACTAGCACCGGGGAGCTGTTTTTT	CASSLGTSTGELFF
TRBV6-4	-	15	-	TRBJ2-7	TGTGCCAGCAGAAAGGGTGAGCAGGGGATGAACGAGCAGTACTTC	CASRKGEQGMNEQYF
TRBV19	-	14	-	TRBJ2-5	TGTGCCAGTAGTGATCTTTCATCCGCCCGGGAGCAGTACTTC	CASSDLSSAREQYF
TRBV9	-	15	-	TRBJ1-4	TGTGCCAGCAACAACTGGGGGACGCCTAATGAAAAACTGTTTTTT	CASNNWGTPNEKLFF
TRBV7-9	TRBD1	16	-	TRBJ2-1	TGTGCCAGCGACCCGGGACAGGGGGTCCCCTACAATGAGCAGTTCTTC	CASDPGQGVPYNEQFF
TRBV10-1	-	15	-	TRBJ2-7	TGCGCCAGCAGTGAGTCGTGGCAGGGAGACTACGAGCAGTACTTC	CASSESWQGDYEQYF
TRBV21-1	-	19	-	TRBJ2-7	TGTGCCATCGAGCAGCAACGGGCCTTCAGTTGGGACAGGGGTTACGAGCAGTACTTC	CAIEQQRAFSWDRGYEQYF
TRBV2	-	13	-	TRBJ1-6	TGTGCCAGCAGTGCCCGCGGGGGTTCACCCCTCCACTTT	CASSARGGSPLHF
TRBV16	-	16	-	TRBJ1-1	TGTGCCAGCAGCCAATCGAACAGGGTGGCGGGCACTGAAGCTTTCTTT	CASSQSNRVAGTEAFF
TRBV12-5	-	19	-	TRBJ2-6	TGTGCTAGTGGTGTACGCTGGGTTTTGGGGGAAGCTGGGGCCAACGTCCTGACTTTC	CASGVRWVLGEAGANVLTF
TRBV6-5	-	16	-	TRBJ2-5	TGTGCCAGCAGTTACTCGCTCCGTCGGGTGCCAGAGACCCAGTACTTC	CASSYSLRRVPETQYF
TRBV28	-	14	-	TRBJ1-3	TGTGCCAGCATCACAGGGTCCTCTGGAAACACCATATATTTT	CASITGSSGNTIYF
TRBV11-2	TRBD1	15	-	TRBJ1-1	TGTGCCAGCAGTTCTCTCCGGGACAGGAGGACTGAAGCTTTCTTT	CASSSLRDRRTEAFF
TRBV10-3	-	15	-	TRBJ2-2	TGTGCCATCAGTGACTCCGGGAGAAGGACCGGGGAGCTGTTTTTT	CAISDSGRRTGELFF
TRBV21-1	-	17	-	TRBJ2-2	TGTGCCAGCAGCGCTGCACCGGACAGGCGAAAACACCGGGGAGCTGTTTTT	CASSAAPDRRKHRGAVF
TRBV19	TRBD1	15	-	TRBJ1-1	TGTGCCAGTAGGGGGACAGATGGGCTGACTCTGAAGGCTTTCTTT	CASRGTDGLTLKAFF
TRBV7-3	-	13	-	TRBJ1-1	TGTGCCAGCAGCTTGCAAGGGAACACTGAAGCTTTCTTT	CASSLQGNTEAFF
TRBV2	TRBD1	13	-	TRBJ1-4	TGTGCCAGCAGTTCAGGGGGCGATGAAAAACTGTTTTTT	CASSSGGDEKLFF
TRBV2	-	13	-	TRBJ2-3	TGTGCCAGCAGTGACCCCAGCACAGATACGCAGTATTTT	CASSDPSTDTQYF
TRBV9	-	11	-	TRBJ1-3	TGTGCCAGCAGGACTGGAAACACCATATATTTT	CASRTGNTIYF
TRBV4-1	TRBD1	16	-	TRBJ1-2	TGCGCCAGCAGCCAAGAAGCTGACAGGGGAAACTATGGCTACACCTTC	CASSQEADRGNYGYTF
TRBV6-6	-	14	-	TRBJ1-2	TGTGCCAGCAGTGCCAGCAGTTACGCAGGCGGCTACACCTTC	CASSASSYAGGYTF
TRBV6-5	-	15	-	TRBJ1-1	TGTGCCAGCAGTTACTCGATGCATGGGGACACTGAAGCTTTCTTT	CASSYSMHGDTEAFF
TRBV12-5	TRBD2	17	once	TRBJ2-5	TGTGCTAGTGGTTTGGTTAAAGGGCTAGCGGGAGTTGGGACCCAGTACTTC	CASGLVKGLAGVGTQYF
TRBV10-2	-	14	-	TRBJ1-2	TGCGCCAGCAGTGAGTCCCTAAAGGACTATGGCTACACCTTC	CASSESLKDYGYTF
TRBV2	-	13	-	TRBJ2-1	TGTGCCAGCAGTGACACCTTGATGTATGAGCAGTTCTTC	CASSDTLMYEQFF
TRBV9	TRBD1	16	-	TRBJ1-5	TGTGCCAGCAGCGTAGGCACAGGGGTGGACAATCAGCCCCAGCATTTT	CASSVGTGVDNQPQHF
TRBV10-3	-	15	once	TRBJ2-3	TGTGCCATCAGTGAGGAAATGGGAGGCACAGATACGCAGTATTTT	CAISEEMGGTDTQYF
TRBV6-1	-	15	-	TRBJ1-5	TGTGCCAGCAGGAGGGACCTAACCAGTAATCAGCCCCAGCATTTT	CASRRDLTSNQPQHF
TRBV6-5	-	15	once	TRBJ2-2	TGTGCCAGCAGCTCCCGGGCCCTCGGCACCGGGGAGCTGTTTTTT	CASSSRALGTGELFF
TRBV4-1	-	19	-	TRBJ1-1	TGCGCCAGCAGGAACTCGGGGGGAAAAGTAAGGGACACCAACACTGAAGCTTTCTTT	CASRNSGGKVRDTNTEAFF
TRBV11-2	-	12	-	TRBJ1-2	TGTGCCAGCAGCCGGGGTGCAGATGGCTACACCTTC	CASSRGADGYTF
TRBV5-1	TRBD2	14	-	TRBJ2-1	TGCGCCAGCAGCCCGGGGGGTACAGACAATGAGCAGTTCTTC	CASSPGGTDNEQFF
TRBV30	-	13	-	TRBJ2-3	TGTGCCTGGAGTGTTCCGGGAGTTTCCACGCAGTATTTT	CAWSVPGVSTQYF
TRBV29-1	-	15	-	TRBJ2-3	TGCAGCGTTGAAGACTGGGGGTCCGACACAGATACGCAGTATTTT	CSVEDWGSDTDTQYF
TRBV18	-	15	-	TRBJ1-1	TGTGCCAGCTCACCAGAACTCCCTTCGAACACTGAAGCTTTCTTT	CASSPELPSNTEAFF
TRBV6-5	-	14	-	TRBJ1-2	TGTGCCAGCAGTTCCACACCAGGACTAGATGGCTACACCTTC	CASSSTPGLDGYTF
TRBV29-1	-	13	-	TRBJ1-1	TGCAGCGCAGCAAGAGGACAGAACACTGAAGCTTTCTTT	CSAARGQNTEAFF
TRBV9	TRBD1	15	-	TRBJ1-2	TGTGCCAGCAGCGTAGAGAGAATGGGGACAGCCGGCTACACCTTC	CASSVERMGTAGYTF
TRBV5-1	TRBD1	12	-	TRBJ2-1	TGCGCCAGCAGCTTCGGACAGGGACACTGGTTCTTC	CASSFGQGHWFF
TRBV6-1	-	15	few	TRBJ2-3	TGTGCCAGCAGTGAAATCTATTCTAGCACAGATACGCAGTATTTT	CASSEIYSSTDTQYF
TRBV7-9	-	14	-	TRBJ1-1	TGTGCCAGCAGCTTACGGGGTGATAACACTGAAGCTTTCTTT	CASSLRGDNTEAFF
TRBV7-3	-	13	-	TRBJ1-1	TGTGCCAGCAGCTTAGGAGACAACACTGAAGCTTTCTTT	CASSLGDNTEAFF